The sequence of this TCR beta chain was determined in a study of blood T cell repertoires in COVID-19. Study-wide background: Samples representing acute and convalescent COVID-19 were sourced from the United States, Italy and Spain. PBMCs, B-cell-depleted T cells, or T cells were the source of the cDNA or gDNA that made up the material.

In the authors' workflow: Scientists estimated how many nucleated cells there were by amplifying reference gene primers. Clones were read by immunoSEQ multiplex PCR, and TCRdb kept only the in-frame ones, dropping some. The V and J calls and clone size are taken from that table; D and trimming were inferred from the DNA. The sample includes roughly 69,000 clones, around 91% of them seen just once. This clone came up once. CDR1 is LNHDA, CDR2 SQIVND, per germline (reference sequence). Trimming removed 3 bases from V and 2 bases from J, with 7 bases in between. The CDR3 has 13 residues. The receptor was isolated from a man aged 50 or older with acute or convalescent COVID-19. Material for sequencing was peripheral blood. The V and J genes are TRBV19 and TRBJ1-1; D uncertain. As DNA, the CDR3 is TGTGCCAGTAGTATTGAGGCAAACACTGAAGCTTTCTTT. Translating gives CASSIEANTEAFF.